This TCR beta chain was identified in a study of response to subunit inactivated influenza vaccine. V was cut by 0 bases and J by 4 bases, with 10 bases left in between. This CDR3 has 15 residues. Worth noting for this clonotype: The antigen remains undetermined.

Study-level points and caveats: Authors suggested that a seasonal influenza vaccination recruits few new T cells each time.

One entry per CDR3 protein, called by TCRdb with MiXCR from the RT-PCR reads. The sample holds 300,000 to 350,000 distinct CDR3 sequences, roughly a fifth seen once. The source material was PBMCs from blood, sampled approximately 20 months after vaccination. The chain recombines TRBV12-3 or TRBV12-4 with TRBJ1-5; a weak D match, TRBD1 (6 bases). This receptor was identified in a man between 45 and 75 years old who received an inactivated influenza vaccine. In nucleotides, the CDR3 is TGTGCCAGCAGTTTAGCGCACAGGGATAATCAGCCCCAGCATTTT. Amino acids: CASSLAHRDNQPQHF.